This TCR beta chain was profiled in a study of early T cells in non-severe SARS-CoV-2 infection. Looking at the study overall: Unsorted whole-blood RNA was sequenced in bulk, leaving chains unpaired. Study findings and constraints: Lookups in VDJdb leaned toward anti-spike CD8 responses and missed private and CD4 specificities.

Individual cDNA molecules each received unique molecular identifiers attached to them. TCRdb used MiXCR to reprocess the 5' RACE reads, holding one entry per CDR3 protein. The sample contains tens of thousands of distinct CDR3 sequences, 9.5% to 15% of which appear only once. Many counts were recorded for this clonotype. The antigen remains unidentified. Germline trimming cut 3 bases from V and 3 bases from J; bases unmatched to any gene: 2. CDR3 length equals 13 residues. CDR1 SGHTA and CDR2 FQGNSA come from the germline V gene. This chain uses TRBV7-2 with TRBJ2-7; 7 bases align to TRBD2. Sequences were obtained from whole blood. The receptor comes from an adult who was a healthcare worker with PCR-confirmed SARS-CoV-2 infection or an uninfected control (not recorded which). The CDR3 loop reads CASSFGTNYEQYF. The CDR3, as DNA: TGTGCCAGCAGCTTCGGGACTAACTACGAGCAGTACTTC. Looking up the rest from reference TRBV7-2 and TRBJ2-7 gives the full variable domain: GAGVSQSPSNKVTEKGKDVELRCDPISGHTALYWYRQSLGQGLEFLIYFQGNSAPDKSGLPSDRFSAERTGGSVSTLTIQRTQQEDSAVYLCASSFGTNYEQYFGPGTRLTVT.